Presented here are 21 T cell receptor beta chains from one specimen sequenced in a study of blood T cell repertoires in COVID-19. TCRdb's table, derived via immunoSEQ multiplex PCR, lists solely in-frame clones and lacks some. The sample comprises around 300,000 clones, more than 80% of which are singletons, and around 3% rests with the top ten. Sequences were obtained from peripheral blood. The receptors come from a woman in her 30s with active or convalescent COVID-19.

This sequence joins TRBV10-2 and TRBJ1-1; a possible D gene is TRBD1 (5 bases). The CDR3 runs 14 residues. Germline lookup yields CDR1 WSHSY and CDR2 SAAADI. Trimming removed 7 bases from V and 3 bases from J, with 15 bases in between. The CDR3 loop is CASIGFWGDTEAFF. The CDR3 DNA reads TGCGCCAGCATAGGCTTTTGGGGGGACACTGAAGCTTTCTTT.

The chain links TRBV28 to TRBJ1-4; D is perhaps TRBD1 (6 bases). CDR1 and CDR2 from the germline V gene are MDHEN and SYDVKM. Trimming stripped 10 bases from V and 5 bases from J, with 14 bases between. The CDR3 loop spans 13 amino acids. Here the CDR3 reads CATSPRGNEKLFF. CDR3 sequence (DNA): TGTGCCACCTCTCCAAGGGGGAATGAAAAACTGTTTTTT.

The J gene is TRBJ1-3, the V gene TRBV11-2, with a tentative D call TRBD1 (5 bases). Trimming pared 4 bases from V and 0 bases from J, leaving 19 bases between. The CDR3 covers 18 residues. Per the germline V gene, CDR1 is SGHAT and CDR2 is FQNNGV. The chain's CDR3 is CASSSGDGRLISGNTIYF. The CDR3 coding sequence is TGTGCCAGCAGCTCTGGGGACGGGAGGCTCATCTCTGGAAACACCATATATTTT.

The CDR3 bases are TGTGCCAGCAGCTTTAGTGGTAGCGGGGGGGATACGCAGTATTTT. It yields the protein CASSFSGSGGDTQYF. J is TRBJ2-3 and V is TRBV9; 10 bases align to TRBD2. V dropped 4 bases and J dropped 6; count of bases not matched to a gene: 8. Germline V lookup: CDR1 SGDLS, CDR2 YYNGEE. CDR3 size: 15 residues.

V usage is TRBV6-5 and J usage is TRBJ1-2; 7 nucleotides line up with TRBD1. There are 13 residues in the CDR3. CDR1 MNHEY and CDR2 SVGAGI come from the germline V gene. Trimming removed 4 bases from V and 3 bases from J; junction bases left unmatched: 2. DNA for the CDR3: TGTGCCAGCAGTTCACAGGGGTACTATGGCTACACCTTC. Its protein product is CASSSQGYYGYTF.

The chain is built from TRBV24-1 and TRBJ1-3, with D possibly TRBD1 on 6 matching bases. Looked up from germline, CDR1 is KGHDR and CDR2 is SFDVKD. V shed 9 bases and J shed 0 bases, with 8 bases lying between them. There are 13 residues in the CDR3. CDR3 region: CATQDSSGNTIYF. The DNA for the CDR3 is TGTGCCACCCAGGACAGCTCTGGAAACACCATATATTTT.

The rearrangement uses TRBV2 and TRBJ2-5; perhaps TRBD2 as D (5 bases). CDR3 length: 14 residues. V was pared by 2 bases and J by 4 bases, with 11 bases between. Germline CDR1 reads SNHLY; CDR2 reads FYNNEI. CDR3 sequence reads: CASSESGLPETQYF. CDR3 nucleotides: TGTGCCAGCAGTGAATCCGGACTGCCAGAGACCCAGTACTTC.

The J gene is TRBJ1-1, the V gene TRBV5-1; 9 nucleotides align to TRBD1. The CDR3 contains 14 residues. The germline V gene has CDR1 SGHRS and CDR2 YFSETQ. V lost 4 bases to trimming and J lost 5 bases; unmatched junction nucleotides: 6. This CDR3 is CASSEGQGRTEAFF. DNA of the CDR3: TGCGCCAGCAGCGAGGGACAGGGTCGGACTGAAGCTTTCTTT. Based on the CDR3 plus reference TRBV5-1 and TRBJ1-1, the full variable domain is KAGVTQTPRYLIKTRGQQVTLSCSPISGHRSVSWYQQTPGQGLQFLFEYFSETQRNKGNFPGRFSGRQFSNSRSEMNVSTLELGDSALYLCASSEGQGRTEAFFGQGTRLTVV.

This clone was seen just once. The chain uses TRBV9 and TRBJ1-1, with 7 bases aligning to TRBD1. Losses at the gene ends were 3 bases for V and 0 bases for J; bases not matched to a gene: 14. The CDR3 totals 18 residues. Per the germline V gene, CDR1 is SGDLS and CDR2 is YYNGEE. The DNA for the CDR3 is TGTGCCAGCAGCGACGCGACAGGGTTGGGGGACATGAACACTGAAGCTTTCTTT. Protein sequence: CASSDATGLGDMNTEAFF.

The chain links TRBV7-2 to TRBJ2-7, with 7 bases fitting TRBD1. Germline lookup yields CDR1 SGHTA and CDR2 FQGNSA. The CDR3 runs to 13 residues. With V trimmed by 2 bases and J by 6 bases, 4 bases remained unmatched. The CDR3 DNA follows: TGTGCCAGCAGCTTAATGACAGGGACCGAGCAGTACTTC. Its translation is CASSLMTGTEQYF.

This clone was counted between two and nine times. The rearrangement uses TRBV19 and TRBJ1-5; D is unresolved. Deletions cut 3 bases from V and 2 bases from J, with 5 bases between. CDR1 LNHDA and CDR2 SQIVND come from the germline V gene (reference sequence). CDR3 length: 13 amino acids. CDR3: CASSIYGNQPQHF. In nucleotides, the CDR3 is TGTGCCAGTAGTATTTATGGCAATCAGCCCCAGCATTTT.

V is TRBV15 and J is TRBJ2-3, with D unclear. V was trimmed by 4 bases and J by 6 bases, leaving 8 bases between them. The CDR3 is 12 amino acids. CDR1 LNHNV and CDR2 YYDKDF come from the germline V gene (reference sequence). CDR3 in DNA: TGTGCCACCAGCATCGGGTGGGATACGCAGTATTTT. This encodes CATSIGWDTQYF.

The CDR3: CASSQPGQRFYEQYF. The DNA of the CDR3 is TGTGCCAGCAGCCAACCGGGACAGAGATTCTACGAGCAGTACTTC. The rearrangement links TRBV6-5 to TRBJ2-7; the match to TRBD1 covers 7 bases. V gave up 6 bases and J gave up 3 bases; unmatched junction bases: 11. The CDR3 extends over 15 amino acids. The germline gives CDR1 MNHEY, CDR2 SVGAGI.

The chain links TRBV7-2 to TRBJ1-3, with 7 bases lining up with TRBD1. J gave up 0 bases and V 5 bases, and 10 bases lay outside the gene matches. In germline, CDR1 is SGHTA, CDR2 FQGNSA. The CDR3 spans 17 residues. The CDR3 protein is CASSPGQVSYSGNTIYF. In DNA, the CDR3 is TGTGCCAGCAGCCCCGGACAGGTATCATACTCTGGAAACACCATATATTTT.

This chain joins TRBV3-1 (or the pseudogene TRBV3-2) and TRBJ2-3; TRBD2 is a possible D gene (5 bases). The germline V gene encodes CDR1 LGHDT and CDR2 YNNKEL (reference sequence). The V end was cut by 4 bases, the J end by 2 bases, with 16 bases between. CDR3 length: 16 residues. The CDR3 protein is CASSPLGLAYTDTQYF. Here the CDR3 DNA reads TGTGCCAGCAGCCCCCTAGGGCTAGCTTACACAGATACGCAGTATTTT.

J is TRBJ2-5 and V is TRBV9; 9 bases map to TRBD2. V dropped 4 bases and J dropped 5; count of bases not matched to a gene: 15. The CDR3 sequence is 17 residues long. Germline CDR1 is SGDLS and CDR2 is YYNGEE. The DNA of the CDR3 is TGTGCCAGCAGCCCCGATGGGGGCGGGGGGGCTCAGGAGACCCAGTACTTC. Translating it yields CASSPDGGGGAQETQYF.

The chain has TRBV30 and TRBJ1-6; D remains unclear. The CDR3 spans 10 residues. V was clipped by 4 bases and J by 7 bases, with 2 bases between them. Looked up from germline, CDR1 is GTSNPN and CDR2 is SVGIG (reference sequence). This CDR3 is CAWTNSPLHF. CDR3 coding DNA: TGTGCCTGGACAAATTCACCCCTCCACTTT. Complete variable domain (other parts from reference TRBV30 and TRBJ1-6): SQTIHQWPATLVQPVGSPLSLECTVEGTSNPNLYWYRQAAGRGLQLLFYSVGIGQISSEVPQNLSASRPQDRQFILSSKKLLLSDSGFYLCAWTNSPLHFGNGTRLTVT.

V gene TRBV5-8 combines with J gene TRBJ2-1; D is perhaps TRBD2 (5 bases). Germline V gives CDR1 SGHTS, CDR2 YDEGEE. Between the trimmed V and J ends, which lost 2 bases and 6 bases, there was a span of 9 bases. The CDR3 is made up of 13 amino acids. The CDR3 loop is CASSFEGSNEQFF. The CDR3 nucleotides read TGTGCCAGCAGCTTCGAAGGGAGCAATGAGCAGTTCTTC.

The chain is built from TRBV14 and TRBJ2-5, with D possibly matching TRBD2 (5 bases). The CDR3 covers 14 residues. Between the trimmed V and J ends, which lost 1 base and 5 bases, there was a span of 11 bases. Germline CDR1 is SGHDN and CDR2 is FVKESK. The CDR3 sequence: CASSQVGVYETQYF. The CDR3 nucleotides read TGTGCCAGCAGCCAAGTGGGAGTATACGAGACCCAGTACTTC.

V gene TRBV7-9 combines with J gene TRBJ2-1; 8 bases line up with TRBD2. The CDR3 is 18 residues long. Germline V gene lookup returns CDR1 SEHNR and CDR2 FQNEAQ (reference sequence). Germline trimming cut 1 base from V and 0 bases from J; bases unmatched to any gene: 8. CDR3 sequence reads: CASSLETSDWTSYNEQFF. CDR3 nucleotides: TGTGCCAGCAGCTTAGAGACTAGCGATTGGACCTCCTACAATGAGCAGTTCTTC.

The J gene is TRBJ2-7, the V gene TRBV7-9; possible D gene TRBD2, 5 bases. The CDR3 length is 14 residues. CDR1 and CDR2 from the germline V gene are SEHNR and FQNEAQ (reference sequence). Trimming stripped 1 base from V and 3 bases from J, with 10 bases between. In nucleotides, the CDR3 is TGTGCCAGCAGCTTAGGAGGTACTAGCTACGAGCAGTACTTC. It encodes CASSLGGTSYEQYF.